Listed below are T cell receptor beta chains from one sample, sequenced in a study of cytomegalovirus exposure and HLA in healthy donors. Libraries were prepared by immunoSEQ multiplex PCR; TCRdb keeps only in-frame clonotypes and omits some of them. The data hold some 140,000 clones, with approximately 80% observed a single time. Sequencing was done on a sample of PBMCs. All receptors come from a man in his fifties in good health and CMV-seronegative. CDR3s leave out the opening cysteine and the closing phenylalanine or tryptophan. Fields, in order: CDR3 length, V gene, J gene, CDR3 protein.

cdr3_length: 14
v_call: TRBV5-1
j_call: TRBJ2-5
cdr3_aa: ASRGLAGGFVETQY

cdr3_length: 17
v_call: TRBV7-6
j_call: TRBJ2-6
cdr3_aa: ASSPGVRTISSGANVLT

cdr3_length: 13
v_call: TRBV5-8
j_call: TRBJ2-2
cdr3_aa: ASSSGDSNTGELF

cdr3_length: 13
v_call: TRBV4-1
j_call: TRBJ1-1
cdr3_aa: ASSQDAQPNTEAF

cdr3_length: 12
v_call: TRBV4-1
j_call: TRBJ2-7
cdr3_aa: ASSTRDRSYEQY

cdr3_length: 11
v_call: TRBV6-5
j_call: TRBJ2-1
cdr3_aa: ASSPSRLREQF

cdr3_length: 13
v_call: TRBV27
j_call: TRBJ1-2
cdr3_aa: ASSLNPGNNYGYT

cdr3_length: 9
v_call: TRBV20-1
j_call: TRBJ1-5
cdr3_aa: SAGYLEGQH

cdr3_length: 13
v_call: TRBV28
j_call: TRBJ2-2
cdr3_aa: ASSDPRGNTGELF

cdr3_length: 11
v_call: TRBV2
j_call: TRBJ2-7
cdr3_aa: ASSEAQPYEQY

cdr3_length: 8
v_call: TRBV6-1
j_call: TRBJ2-7
cdr3_aa: AVQGYEQY

cdr3_length: 14
v_call: TRBV7-6
j_call: TRBJ1-3
cdr3_aa: ASSPLTGSSGNTIY

cdr3_length: 13
v_call: TRBV14
j_call: TRBJ2-1
cdr3_aa: ASSQGSGIYNEQF

cdr3_length: 13
v_call: TRBV18
j_call: TRBJ2-7
cdr3_aa: ASSPGTGSTGEQY

cdr3_length: 13
v_call: TRBV28
j_call: TRBJ1-5
cdr3_aa: ASSVPGAGNQPQH

cdr3_length: 12
v_call: TRBV6-5
j_call: -
cdr3_aa: ASSYRGQTYEQY

cdr3_length: 14
v_call: TRBV25-1
j_call: TRBJ2-7
cdr3_aa: ASSESVAGGLHEQY

cdr3_length: 14
v_call: TRBV5-1
j_call: TRBJ2-3
cdr3_aa: ASSFAGTLGTDTQY

cdr3_length: 14
v_call: TRBV19
j_call: TRBJ2-7
cdr3_aa: ASSLEREEFSYEQY

cdr3_length: 11
v_call: TRBV7-7
j_call: TRBJ2-3
cdr3_aa: ASSLARGDTQY

cdr3_length: 11
v_call: TRBV29-1
j_call: TRBJ1-1
cdr3_aa: SVLGLGVTEAF

cdr3_length: 12
v_call: TRBV25-1
j_call: TRBJ1-1
cdr3_aa: ASSGRVQNTEAF

cdr3_length: 13
v_call: TRBV27
j_call: TRBJ1-1
cdr3_aa: ASSPKNRGNTEAF

cdr3_length: 10
v_call: TRBV5-4
j_call: TRBJ1-2
cdr3_aa: ASSTDSYGYT

cdr3_length: 10
v_call: TRBV28
j_call: TRBJ1-2
cdr3_aa: ASSLDRYGYT

cdr3_length: 14
v_call: TRBV28
j_call: TRBJ2-7
cdr3_aa: ASSLSGTTLYYEQY

cdr3_length: 12
v_call: TRBV6-6
j_call: TRBJ1-5
cdr3_aa: ASSSGQGRQPQH

cdr3_length: 13
v_call: TRBV27
j_call: TRBJ2-7
cdr3_aa: ASALTHFVSYEQY

cdr3_length: 13
v_call: TRBV27
j_call: TRBJ2-5
cdr3_aa: ASRPRYGREETQY

cdr3_length: 12
v_call: TRBV7-9
j_call: TRBJ2-7
cdr3_aa: ASSSPEGSYEQY

cdr3_length: 12
v_call: TRBV29-1
j_call: TRBJ2-1
cdr3_aa: SVEETGGRYEQF

cdr3_length: 14
v_call: TRBV7-2
j_call: TRBJ1-2
cdr3_aa: ASSLSGQGPLYGYT

cdr3_length: 13
v_call: TRBV7-9
j_call: TRBJ2-1
cdr3_aa: ASSIGTGSSNEQF

cdr3_length: 12
v_call: TRBV19
j_call: TRBJ2-7
cdr3_aa: ASRRDSDTREQY

cdr3_length: 12
v_call: TRBV7-9
j_call: TRBJ2-1
cdr3_aa: ASSLSLAGGVQF

cdr3_length: 13
v_call: TRBV28
j_call: TRBJ1-5
cdr3_aa: ASSLSEGGGQPQH

cdr3_length: 12
v_call: TRBV29-1
j_call: TRBJ2-3
cdr3_aa: SVALAGGPDTQY

cdr3_length: 14
v_call: TRBV27
j_call: TRBJ2-2
cdr3_aa: ASSFTLGTGGGELF

cdr3_length: 12
v_call: TRBV11-3
j_call: TRBJ2-7
cdr3_aa: ASSRTGGIDEQY

cdr3_length: 16
v_call: TRBV5-1
j_call: TRBJ2-1
cdr3_aa: ASTLFSRTGTSYDEQF

cdr3_length: 12
v_call: TRBV28
j_call: TRBJ2-3
cdr3_aa: ASRNRGSTDTQY

cdr3_length: 11
v_call: TRBV27
j_call: TRBJ1-2
cdr3_aa: ASRESGSNGYT

cdr3_length: 12
v_call: TRBV7-2
j_call: TRBJ2-2
cdr3_aa: ASSGTTGTGELF

cdr3_length: 16
v_call: TRBV7-2
j_call: TRBJ2-5
cdr3_aa: ASSGEAGEGGVGETQY

cdr3_length: 15
v_call: TRBV4-1
j_call: TRBJ1-5
cdr3_aa: ASSINLSGQGNQPQH

cdr3_length: 11
v_call: TRBV7-2
j_call: TRBJ2-3
cdr3_aa: ASSSLGTDTQY

cdr3_length: 13
v_call: TRBV18
j_call: TRBJ1-4
cdr3_aa: ASSTRGSGNEKLF

cdr3_length: 10
v_call: TRBV7-2
j_call: TRBJ2-1
cdr3_aa: ASSQIRGEQF

cdr3_length: 15
v_call: TRBV29-1
j_call: TRBJ2-6
cdr3_aa: SVVPGLGGTGANVLT

cdr3_length: 16
v_call: TRBV6-4
j_call: TRBJ2-1
cdr3_aa: ASSAWAAWTRTYNEQF

cdr3_length: 11
v_call: TRBV6-1
j_call: TRBJ1-1
cdr3_aa: ASSLQENTEAF

cdr3_length: 12
v_call: TRBV29-1
j_call: TRBJ2-1
cdr3_aa: SVDAGGLPGEQF

cdr3_length: 14
v_call: TRBV15
j_call: TRBJ2-6
cdr3_aa: ATSRDSFSGANVLT

cdr3_length: 12
v_call: TRBV28
j_call: TRBJ1-1
cdr3_aa: ASSSGGSNTEAF

cdr3_length: 9
v_call: TRBV7-2
j_call: TRBJ2-7
cdr3_aa: ASSTGYEQY

cdr3_length: 11
v_call: TRBV29-1
j_call: TRBJ1-3
cdr3_aa: SVTGTSGNTIY

cdr3_length: 13
v_call: TRBV5-8
j_call: TRBJ1-4
cdr3_aa: ASSSGQGMNEKLF